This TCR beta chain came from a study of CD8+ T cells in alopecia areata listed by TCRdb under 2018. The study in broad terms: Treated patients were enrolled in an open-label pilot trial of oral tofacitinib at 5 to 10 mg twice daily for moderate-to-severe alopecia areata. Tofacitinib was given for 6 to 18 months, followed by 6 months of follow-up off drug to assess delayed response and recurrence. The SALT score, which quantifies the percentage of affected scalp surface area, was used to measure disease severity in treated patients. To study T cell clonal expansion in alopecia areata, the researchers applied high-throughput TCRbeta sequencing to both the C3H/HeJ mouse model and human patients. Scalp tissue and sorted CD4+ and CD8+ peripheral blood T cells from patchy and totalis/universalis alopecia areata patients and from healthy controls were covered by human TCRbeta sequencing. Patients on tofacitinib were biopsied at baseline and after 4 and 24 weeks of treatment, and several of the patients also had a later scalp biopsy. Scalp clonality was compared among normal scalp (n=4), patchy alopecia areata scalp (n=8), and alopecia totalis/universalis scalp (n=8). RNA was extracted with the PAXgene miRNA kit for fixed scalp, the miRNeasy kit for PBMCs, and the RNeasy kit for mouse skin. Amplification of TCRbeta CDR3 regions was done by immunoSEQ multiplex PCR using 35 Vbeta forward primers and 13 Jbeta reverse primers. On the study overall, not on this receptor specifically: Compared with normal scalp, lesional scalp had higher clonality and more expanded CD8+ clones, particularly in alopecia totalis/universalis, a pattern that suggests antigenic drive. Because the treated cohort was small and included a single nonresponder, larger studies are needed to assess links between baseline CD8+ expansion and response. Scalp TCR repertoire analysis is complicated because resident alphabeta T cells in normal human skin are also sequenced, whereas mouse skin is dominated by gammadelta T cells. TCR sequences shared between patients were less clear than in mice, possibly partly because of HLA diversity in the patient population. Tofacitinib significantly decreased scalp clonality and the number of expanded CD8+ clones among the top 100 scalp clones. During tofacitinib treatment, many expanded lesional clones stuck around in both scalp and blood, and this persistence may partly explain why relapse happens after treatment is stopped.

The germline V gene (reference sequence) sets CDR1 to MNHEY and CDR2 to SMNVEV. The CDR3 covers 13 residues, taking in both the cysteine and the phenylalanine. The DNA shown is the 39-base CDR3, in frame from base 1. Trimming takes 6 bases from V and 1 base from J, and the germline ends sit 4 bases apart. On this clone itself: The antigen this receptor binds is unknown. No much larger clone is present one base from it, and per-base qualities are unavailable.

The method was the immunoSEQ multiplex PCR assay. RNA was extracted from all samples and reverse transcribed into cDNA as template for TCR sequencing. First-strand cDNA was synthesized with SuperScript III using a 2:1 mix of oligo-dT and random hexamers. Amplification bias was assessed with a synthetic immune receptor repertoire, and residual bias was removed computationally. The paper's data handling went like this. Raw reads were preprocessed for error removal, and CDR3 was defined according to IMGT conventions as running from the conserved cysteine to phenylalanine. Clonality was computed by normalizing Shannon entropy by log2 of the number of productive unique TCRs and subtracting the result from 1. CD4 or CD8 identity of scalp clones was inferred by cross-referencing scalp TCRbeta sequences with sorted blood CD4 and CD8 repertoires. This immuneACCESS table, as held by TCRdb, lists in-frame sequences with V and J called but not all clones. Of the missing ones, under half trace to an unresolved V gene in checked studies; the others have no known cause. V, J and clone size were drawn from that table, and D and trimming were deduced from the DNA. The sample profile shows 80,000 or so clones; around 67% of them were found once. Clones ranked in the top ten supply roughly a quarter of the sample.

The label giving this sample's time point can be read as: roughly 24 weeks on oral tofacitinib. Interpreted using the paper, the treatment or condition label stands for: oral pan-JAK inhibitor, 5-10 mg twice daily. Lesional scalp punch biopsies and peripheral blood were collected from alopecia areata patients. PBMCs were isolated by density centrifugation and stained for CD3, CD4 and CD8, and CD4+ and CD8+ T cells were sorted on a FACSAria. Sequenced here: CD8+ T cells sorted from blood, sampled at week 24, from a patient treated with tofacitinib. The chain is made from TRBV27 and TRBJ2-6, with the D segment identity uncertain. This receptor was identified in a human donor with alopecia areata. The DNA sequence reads TGTGCCAGCAGGGTATCTGGGGCCAACGTCCTGACTTTC. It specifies CASRVSGANVLTF.